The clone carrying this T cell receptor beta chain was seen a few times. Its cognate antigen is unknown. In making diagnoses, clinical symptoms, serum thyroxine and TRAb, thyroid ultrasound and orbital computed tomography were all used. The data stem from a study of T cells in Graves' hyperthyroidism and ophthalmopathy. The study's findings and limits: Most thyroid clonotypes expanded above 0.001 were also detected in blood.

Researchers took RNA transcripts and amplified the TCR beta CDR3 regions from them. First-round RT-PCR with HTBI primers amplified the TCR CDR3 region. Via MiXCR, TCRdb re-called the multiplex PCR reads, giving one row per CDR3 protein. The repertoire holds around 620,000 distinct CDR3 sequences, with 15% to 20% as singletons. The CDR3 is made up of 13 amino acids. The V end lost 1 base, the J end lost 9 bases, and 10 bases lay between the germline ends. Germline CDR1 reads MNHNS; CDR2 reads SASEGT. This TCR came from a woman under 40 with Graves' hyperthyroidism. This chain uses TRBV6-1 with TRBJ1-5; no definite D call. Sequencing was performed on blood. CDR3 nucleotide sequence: TGTGCCAGCAGTGAAGGGAGGGCAATGCCCCAGCATTTT. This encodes CASSEGRAMPQHF.